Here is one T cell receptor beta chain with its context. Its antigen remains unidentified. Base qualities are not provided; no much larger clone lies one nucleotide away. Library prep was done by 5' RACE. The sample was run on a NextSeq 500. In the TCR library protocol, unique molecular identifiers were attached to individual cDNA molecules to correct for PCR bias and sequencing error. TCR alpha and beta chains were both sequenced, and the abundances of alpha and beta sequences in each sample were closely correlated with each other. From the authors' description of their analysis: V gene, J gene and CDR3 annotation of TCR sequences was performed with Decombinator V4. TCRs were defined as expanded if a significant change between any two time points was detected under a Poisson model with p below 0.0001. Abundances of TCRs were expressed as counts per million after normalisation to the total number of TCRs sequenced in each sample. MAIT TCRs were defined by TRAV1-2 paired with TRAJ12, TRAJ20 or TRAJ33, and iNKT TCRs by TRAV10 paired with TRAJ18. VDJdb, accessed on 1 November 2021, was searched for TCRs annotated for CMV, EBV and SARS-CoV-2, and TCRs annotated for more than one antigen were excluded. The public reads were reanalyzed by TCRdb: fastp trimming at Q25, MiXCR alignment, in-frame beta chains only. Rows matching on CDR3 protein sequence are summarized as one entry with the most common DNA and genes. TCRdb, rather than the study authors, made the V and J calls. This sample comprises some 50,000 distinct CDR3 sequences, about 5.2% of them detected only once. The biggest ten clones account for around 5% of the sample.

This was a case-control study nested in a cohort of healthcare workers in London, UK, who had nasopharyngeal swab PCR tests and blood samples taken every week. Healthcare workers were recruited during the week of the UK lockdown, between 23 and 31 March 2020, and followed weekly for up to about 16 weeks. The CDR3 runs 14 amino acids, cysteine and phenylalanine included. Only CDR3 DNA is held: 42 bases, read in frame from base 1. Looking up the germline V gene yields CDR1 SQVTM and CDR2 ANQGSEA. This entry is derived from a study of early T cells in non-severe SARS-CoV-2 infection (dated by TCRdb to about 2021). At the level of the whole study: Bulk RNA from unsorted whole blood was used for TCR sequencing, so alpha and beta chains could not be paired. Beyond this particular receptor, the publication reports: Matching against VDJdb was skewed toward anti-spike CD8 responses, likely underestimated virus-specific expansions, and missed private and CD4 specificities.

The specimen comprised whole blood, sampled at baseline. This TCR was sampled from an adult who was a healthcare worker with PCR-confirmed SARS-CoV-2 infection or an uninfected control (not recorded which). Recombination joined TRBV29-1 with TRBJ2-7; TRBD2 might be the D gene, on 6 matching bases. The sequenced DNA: TGCAACCCTAGGGACTTCCGAGCTTCCGACGAGCAGTACTTC. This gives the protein CNPRDFRASDEQYF.